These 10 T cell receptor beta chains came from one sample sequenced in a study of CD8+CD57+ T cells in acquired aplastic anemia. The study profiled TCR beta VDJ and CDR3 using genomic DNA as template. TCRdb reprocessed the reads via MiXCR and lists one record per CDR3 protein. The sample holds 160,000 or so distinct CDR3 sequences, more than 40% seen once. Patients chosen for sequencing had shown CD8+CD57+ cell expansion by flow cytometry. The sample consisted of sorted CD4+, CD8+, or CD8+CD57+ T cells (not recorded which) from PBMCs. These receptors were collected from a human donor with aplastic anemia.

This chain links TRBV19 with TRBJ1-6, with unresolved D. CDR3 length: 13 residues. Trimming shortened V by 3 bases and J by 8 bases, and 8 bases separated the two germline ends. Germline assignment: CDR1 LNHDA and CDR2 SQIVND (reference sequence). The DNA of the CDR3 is TGTGCCAGTAGTATCTACTCCCATTCACCCCTCCACTTT. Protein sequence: CASSIYSHSPLHF. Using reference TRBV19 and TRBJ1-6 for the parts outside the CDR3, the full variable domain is DGGITQSPKYLFRKEGQNVTLSCEQNLNHDAMYWYRQDPGQGLRLIYYSQIVNDFQKGDIAEGYSVSREKKESFPLTVTSAQKNPTAFYLCASSIYSHSPLHFGNGTRLTVT.

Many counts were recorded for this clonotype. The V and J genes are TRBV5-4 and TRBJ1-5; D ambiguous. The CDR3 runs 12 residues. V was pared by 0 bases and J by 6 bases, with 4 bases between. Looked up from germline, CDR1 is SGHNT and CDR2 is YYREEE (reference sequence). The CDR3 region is CASSLDSQPQHF. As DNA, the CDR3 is TGTGCCAGCAGCTTGGATTCTCAGCCCCAGCATTTT.

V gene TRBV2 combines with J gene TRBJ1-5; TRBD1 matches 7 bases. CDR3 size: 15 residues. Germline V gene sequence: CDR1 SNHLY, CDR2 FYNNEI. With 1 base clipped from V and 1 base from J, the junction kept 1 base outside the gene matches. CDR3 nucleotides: TGTGCCAGCAGTGAAGACAGGGGAAGCAATCAGCCCCAGCATTTT. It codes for CASSEDRGSNQPQHF.

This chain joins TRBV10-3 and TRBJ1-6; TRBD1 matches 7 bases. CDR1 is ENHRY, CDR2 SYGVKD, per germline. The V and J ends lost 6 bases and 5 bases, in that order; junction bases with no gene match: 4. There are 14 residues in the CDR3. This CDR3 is CAIRGTANNSPLHF. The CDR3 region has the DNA TGTGCCATCAGGGGGACAGCTAATAATTCACCCCTCCACTTT.

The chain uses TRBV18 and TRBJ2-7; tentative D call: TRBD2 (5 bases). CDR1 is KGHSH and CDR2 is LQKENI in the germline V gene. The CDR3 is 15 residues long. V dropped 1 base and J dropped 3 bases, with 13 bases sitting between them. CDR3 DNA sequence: TGTGCCAGCTCACCACGGTCGAAAAGCGGCTACGAGCAGTACTTC. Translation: CASSPRSKSGYEQYF.

CDR3 amino acids: CSARDPAEAFF. The CDR3 coding sequence is TGCAGTGCTAGAGATCCCGCTGAAGCTTTCTTT. The chain carries TRBV20-1 and TRBJ1-1; D not resolved. The CDR3 spans 11 residues. V lost 0 bases to trimming and J lost 6 bases, with 5 bases between them. CDR1 and CDR2 from the germline V gene are DFQATT and SNEGSKA (reference sequence).

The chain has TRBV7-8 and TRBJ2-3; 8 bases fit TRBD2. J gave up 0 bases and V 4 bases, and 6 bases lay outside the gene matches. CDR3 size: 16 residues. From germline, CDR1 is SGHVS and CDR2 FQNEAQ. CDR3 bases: TGTGCCAGCAGCTCTCGTAGCGGGATCAGCACAGATACGCAGTATTTT. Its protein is CASSSRSGISTDTQYF.

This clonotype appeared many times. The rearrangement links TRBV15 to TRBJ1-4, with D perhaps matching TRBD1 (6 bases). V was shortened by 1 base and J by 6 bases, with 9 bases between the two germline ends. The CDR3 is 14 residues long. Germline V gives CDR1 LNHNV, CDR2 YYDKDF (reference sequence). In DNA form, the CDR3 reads TGTGCCACCAGCAGAGTTGGGGGCTATGAAAAACTGTTTTTT. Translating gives CATSRVGGYEKLFF.

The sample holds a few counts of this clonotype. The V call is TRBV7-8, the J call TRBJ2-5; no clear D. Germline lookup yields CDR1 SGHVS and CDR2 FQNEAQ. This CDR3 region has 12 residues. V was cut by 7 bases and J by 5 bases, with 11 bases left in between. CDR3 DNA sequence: TGTGCCAGCACCCTTAGCCGGGAGACCCAGTACTTC. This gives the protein CASTLSRETQYF.

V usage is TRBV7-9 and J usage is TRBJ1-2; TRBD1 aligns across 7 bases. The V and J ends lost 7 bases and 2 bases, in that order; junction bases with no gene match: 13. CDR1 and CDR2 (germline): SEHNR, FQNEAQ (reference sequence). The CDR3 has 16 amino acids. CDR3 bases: TGTGCCAGCACACAGGGGCCCTCGACCCCCAACTATGGCTACACCTTC. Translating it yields CASTQGPSTPNYGYTF.